Listed below are T cell receptor beta chains from one sample, sequenced in a study of control samples from healthy donors and cancer patients. TCRdb keeps only in-frame clones here, not all; method: immunoSEQ multiplex PCR. The sample contains over 30,000 clones, approximately 90% of which appear only once. Material for sequencing was PBMCs. These receptors were collected from a woman between 40 and 55 years old with lung cancer. The CDR3 runs from the conserved cysteine through the conserved F or W. The order of the fields is V gene, J gene, clone size, D gene, CDR3 protein, CDR3 DNA. A D gene is named only where the DNA matches it firmly. The size entry is marked missing in some rows and otherwise reads once, few, many or a size class.

v_call: TRBV14; j_call: TRBJ1-1; clone_size: .; d_call: TRBD1; cdr3_aa: CASSRLKGKGAGTEAFF; cdr3_nt: TGTGCCAGCAGCCGCTTAAAAGGGAAGGGGGCTGGAACTGAAGCTTTCTTT
v_call: TRBV5-4; j_call: TRBJ2-2; clone_size: .; d_call: .; cdr3_aa: CASSLKAGYTGELFF; cdr3_nt: TGTGCCAGCAGCTTGAAGGCAGGGTACACCGGGGAGCTGTTTTTT
v_call: TRBV4-2; j_call: TRBJ1-2; clone_size: .; d_call: .; cdr3_aa: CASSQDRYYGYTF; cdr3_nt: TGTGCCAGCAGCCAAGATCGTTACTATGGCTACACCTTC
v_call: TRBV4-2; j_call: TRBJ2-1; clone_size: .; d_call: TRBD2; cdr3_aa: CASSQDPGGGMYNEQFF; cdr3_nt: TGTGCCAGCAGCCAAGACCCTGGCGGGGGTATGTATAATGAGCAGTTCTTC
v_call: TRBV30; j_call: TRBJ2-7; clone_size: .; d_call: .; cdr3_aa: CAWSTGSYEQYF; cdr3_nt: TGTGCCTGGAGTACTGGTTCCTACGAGCAGTACTTC
v_call: TRBV30; j_call: TRBJ1-2; clone_size: .; d_call: .; cdr3_aa: CAWGGGGYGYTF; cdr3_nt: TGTGCCTGGGGAGGGGGGGGCTATGGCTACACCTTC
v_call: TRBV5-6; j_call: TRBJ2-1; clone_size: .; d_call: TRBD2; cdr3_aa: CASSLAGELNEQFF; cdr3_nt: TGTGCCAGCAGCTTAGCGGGGGAATTAAATGAGCAGTTCTTC
v_call: TRBV13; j_call: TRBJ2-7; clone_size: .; d_call: .; cdr3_aa: CASSLMGPTYEQYF; cdr3_nt: TGTGCCAGCAGCTTAATGGGCCCCACCTACGAGCAGTACTTC
v_call: TRBV2; j_call: TRBJ1-6; clone_size: once; d_call: .; cdr3_aa: CASSRGGGNSPLHF; cdr3_nt: TGTGCCAGCAGCAGAGGAGGGGGTAATTCACCCCTCCACTTT
v_call: TRBV7-3; j_call: TRBJ1-4; clone_size: .; d_call: .; cdr3_aa: CASSQGTSTNEKLFF; cdr3_nt: TGTGCCAGCAGCCAAGGGACATCAACTAATGAAAAACTGTTTTTT
v_call: TRBV25-1; j_call: TRBJ2-1; clone_size: .; d_call: TRBD1; cdr3_aa: CATLGGQGAISSYNEQFF; cdr3_nt: TGTGCCACCCTAGGGGGACAGGGGGCGATTAGCTCCTACAATGAGCAGTTCTTC
v_call: TRBV7-9; j_call: TRBJ2-1; clone_size: once; d_call: .; cdr3_aa: CASSLVWTKNYNEQFF; cdr3_nt: TGTGCCAGCAGCTTAGTCTGGACAAAAAATTACAATGAGCAGTTCTTC
v_call: TRBV18; j_call: TRBJ1-1; clone_size: few; d_call: .; cdr3_aa: CASSLEGNTEAFF; cdr3_nt: TGTGCCAGCTCACTCGAGGGGAACACTGAAGCTTTCTTT
v_call: TRBV11-3; j_call: TRBJ1-1; clone_size: .; d_call: .; cdr3_aa: CASSLGGNTEAFF; cdr3_nt: TGTGCCAGCAGCTTAGGCGGAAACACTGAAGCTTTCTTT
v_call: TRBV28; j_call: TRBJ1-1; clone_size: .; d_call: .; cdr3_aa: CAGGPRAFNTEAFF; cdr3_nt: TGTGCCGGAGGGCCGCGGGCCTTCAACACTGAAGCTTTCTTT
v_call: TRBV12-3/TRBV12-4; j_call: TRBJ2-7; clone_size: .; d_call: TRBD2; cdr3_aa: CASSRTERGEQYF; cdr3_nt: TGTGCCAGCAGTCGGACGGAGCGGGGCGAGCAGTACTTC
v_call: TRBV27; j_call: TRBJ1-1; clone_size: .; d_call: .; cdr3_aa: CASSLTLGQNTEAFF; cdr3_nt: TGTGCCAGCAGTTTGACCCTGGGCCAGAACACTGAAGCTTTCTTT
v_call: TRBV5-6; j_call: TRBJ1-2; clone_size: .; d_call: .; cdr3_aa: CASSLDGSYGYTF; cdr3_nt: TGTGCCAGCAGCTTGGACGGTAGCTATGGCTACACCTTC
v_call: TRBV7-9; j_call: TRBJ2-5; clone_size: .; d_call: .; cdr3_aa: CASSPPGLQETQYF; cdr3_nt: TGTGCCAGCAGCCCCCCCGGACTCCAAGAGACCCAGTACTTC